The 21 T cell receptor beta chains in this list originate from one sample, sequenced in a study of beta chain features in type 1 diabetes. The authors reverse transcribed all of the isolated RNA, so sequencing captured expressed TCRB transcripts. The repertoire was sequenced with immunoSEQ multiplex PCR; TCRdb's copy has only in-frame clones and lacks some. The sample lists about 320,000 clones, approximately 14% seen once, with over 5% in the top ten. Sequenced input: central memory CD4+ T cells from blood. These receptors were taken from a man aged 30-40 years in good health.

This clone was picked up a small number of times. This CDR3 reads CASNGGAGQPQHF. The CDR3 coding sequence is TGTGCCAGCAACGGGGGCGCGGGGCAGCCCCAGCATTTT. The genes are TRBV6-5 and TRBJ1-5; tentatively, D is TRBD1 (6 bases). The CDR3 loop spans 13 amino acids. CDR1 and CDR2 (germline): MNHEY, SVGAGI. The germline V and J ends were trimmed by 7 bases and 7 bases, with 14 bases remaining between them.

The CDR3 loop reads CASSQVSLAGSGEQFF. The CDR3 DNA reads as TGTGCCAGCAGCCAAGTTTCTCTAGCAGGGTCGGGTGAGCAGTTCTTC. The chain is built from TRBV4-2 and TRBJ2-1; perhaps D is TRBD1 or TRBD2 (5 bases each). Per the germline V gene, CDR1 is LGHNA and CDR2 is YNFKEQ. This CDR3 has 16 residues. V lost 1 base, J lost 9 bases, and 19 bases lay in between.

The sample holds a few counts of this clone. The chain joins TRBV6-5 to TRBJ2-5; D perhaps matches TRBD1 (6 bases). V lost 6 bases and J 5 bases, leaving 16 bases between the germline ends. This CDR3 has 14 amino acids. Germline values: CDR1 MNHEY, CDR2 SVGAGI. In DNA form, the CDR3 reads TGTGCCAGCAGCCATCGGGACACCAGGGAGACCCAGTACTTC. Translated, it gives CASSHRDTRETQYF.

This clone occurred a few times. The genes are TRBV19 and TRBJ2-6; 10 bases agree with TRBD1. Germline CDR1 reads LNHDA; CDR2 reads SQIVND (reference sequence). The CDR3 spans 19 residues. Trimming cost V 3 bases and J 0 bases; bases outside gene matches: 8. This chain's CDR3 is CASSMGWDRGFSGANVLTF. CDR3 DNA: TGTGCCAGTAGTATGGGGTGGGACAGGGGATTCTCTGGGGCCAACGTCCTGACTTTC.

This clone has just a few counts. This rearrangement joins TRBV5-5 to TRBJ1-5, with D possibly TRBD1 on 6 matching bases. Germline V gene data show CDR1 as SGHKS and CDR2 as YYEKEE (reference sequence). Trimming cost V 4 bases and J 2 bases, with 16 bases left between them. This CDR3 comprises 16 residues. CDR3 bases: TGTGCCAGCAGCCCCGGGGGGGCGGGTGGCAATCAGCCCCAGCATTTT. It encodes CASSPGGAGGNQPQHF.

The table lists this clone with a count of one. In nucleotides, the CDR3 is TGTGCCAGCTCCCCGACAGGGGTTAACTATGGCTACACCTTC. Amino acid sequence: CASSPTGVNYGYTF. V usage is TRBV27 and J usage is TRBJ1-2, with 8 bases aligning to TRBD1. Trimming took 8 bases from V and 1 from J; bases not matched to a gene: 6. Germline values: CDR1 MNHEY, CDR2 SMNVEV (reference sequence). This CDR3 is 14 amino acids long.

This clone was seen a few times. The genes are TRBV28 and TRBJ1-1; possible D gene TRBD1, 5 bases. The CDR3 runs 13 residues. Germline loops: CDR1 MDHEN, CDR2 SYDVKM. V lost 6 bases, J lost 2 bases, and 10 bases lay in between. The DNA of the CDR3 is TGTGCCAGCAGCTCGACAGCCAACACTGAAGCTTTCTTT. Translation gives CASSSTANTEAFF.

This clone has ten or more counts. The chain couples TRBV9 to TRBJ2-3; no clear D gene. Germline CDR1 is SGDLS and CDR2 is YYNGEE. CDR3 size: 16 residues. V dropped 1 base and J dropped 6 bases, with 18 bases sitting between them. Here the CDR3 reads CASSVSSDSSWDTQYF. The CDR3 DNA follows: TGTGCCAGCAGCGTAAGTTCAGACTCGTCGTGGGATACGCAGTATTTT. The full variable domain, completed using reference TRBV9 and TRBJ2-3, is DSGVTQTPKHLITATGQRVTLRCSPRSGDLSVYWYQQSLDQGLQFLIQYYNGEERAKGNILERFSAQQFPDLHSELNLSSLELGDSALYFCASSVSSDSSWDTQYFGPGTRLTVL.

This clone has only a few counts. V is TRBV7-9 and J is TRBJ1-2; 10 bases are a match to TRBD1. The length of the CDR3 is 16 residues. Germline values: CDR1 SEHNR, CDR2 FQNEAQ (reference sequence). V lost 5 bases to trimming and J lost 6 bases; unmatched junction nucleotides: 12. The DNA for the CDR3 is TGTGCCAGCAGCCCTCGACAGGGGGCGCGGGTCAATGGCTACACCTTC. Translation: CASSPRQGARVNGYTF. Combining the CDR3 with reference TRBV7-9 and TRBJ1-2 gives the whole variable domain DTGVSQNPRHKITKRGQNVTFRCDPISEHNRLYWYRQTLGQGPEFLTYFQNEAQLEKSRLLSDRFSAERPKGSFSTLEIQRTEQGDSAMYLCASSPRQGARVNGYTFGSGTRLTVV.

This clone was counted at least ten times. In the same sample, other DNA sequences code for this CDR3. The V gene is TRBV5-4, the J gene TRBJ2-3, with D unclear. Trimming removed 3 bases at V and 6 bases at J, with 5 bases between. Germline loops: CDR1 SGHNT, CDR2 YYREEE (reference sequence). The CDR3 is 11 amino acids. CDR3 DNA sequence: TGTGCCAGCAGCTCGAGGGATACGCAGTATTTT. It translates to CASSSRDTQYF. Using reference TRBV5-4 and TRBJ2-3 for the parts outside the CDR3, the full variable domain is ETGVTQSPTHLIKTRGQQVTLRCSSQSGHNTVSWYQQALGQGPQFIFQYYREEENGRGNFPPRFSGLQFPNYSSELNVNALELDDSALYLCASSSRDTQYFGPGTRLTVL.

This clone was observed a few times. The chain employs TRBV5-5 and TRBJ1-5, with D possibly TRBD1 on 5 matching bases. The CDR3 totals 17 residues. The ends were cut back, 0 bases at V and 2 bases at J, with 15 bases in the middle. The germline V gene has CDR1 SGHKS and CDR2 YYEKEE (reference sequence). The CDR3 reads CASSLEQAAVGNQPQHF. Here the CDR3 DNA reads TGTGCCAGCAGCTTGGAACAGGCAGCTGTTGGCAATCAGCCCCAGCATTTT.

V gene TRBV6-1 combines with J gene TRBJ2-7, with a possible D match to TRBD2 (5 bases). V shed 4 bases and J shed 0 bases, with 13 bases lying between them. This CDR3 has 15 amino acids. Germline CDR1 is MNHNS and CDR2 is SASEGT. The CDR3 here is CASSVAFEGSYEQYV. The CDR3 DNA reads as TGTGCCAGCAGTGTCGCCTTTGAGGGCTCCTACGAGCAGTACGTC.

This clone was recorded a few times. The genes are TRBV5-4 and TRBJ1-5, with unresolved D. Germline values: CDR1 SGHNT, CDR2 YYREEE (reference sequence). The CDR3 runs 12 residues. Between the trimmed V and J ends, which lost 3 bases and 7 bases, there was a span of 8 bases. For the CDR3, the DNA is TGTGCCAGCAGCTGGTGGAGGCAGCCCCAGCATTTT. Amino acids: CASSWWRQPQHF.

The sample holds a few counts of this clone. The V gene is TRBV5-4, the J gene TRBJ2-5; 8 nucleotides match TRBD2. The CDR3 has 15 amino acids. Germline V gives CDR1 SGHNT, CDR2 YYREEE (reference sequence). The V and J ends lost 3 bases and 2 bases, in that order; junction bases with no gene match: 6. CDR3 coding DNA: TGTGCCAGCAGCTCTAAGCGGGGGCAACAAGAGACCCAGTACTTC. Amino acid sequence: CASSSKRGQQETQYF.

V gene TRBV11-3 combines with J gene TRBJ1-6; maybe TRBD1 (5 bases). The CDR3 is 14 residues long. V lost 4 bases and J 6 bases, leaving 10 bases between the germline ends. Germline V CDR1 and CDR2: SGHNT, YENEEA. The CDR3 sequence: CASSSGPSNSPLHF. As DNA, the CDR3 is TGTGCCAGCAGCTCGGGACCGTCTAATTCACCCCTCCACTTT. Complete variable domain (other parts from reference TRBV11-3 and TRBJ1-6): EAGVVQSPRYKIIEKKQPVAFWCNPISGHNTLYWYLQNLGQGPELLIRYENEEAVDDSQLPKDRFSAERLKGVDSTLKIQPAELGDSAVYLCASSSGPSNSPLHFGNGTRLTVT.

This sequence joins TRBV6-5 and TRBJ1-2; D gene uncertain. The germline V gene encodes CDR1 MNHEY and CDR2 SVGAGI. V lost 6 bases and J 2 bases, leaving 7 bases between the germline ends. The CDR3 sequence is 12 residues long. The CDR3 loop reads CASRRRNYGYTF. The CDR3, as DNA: TGTGCCAGCAGGAGACGGAACTATGGCTACACCTTC.

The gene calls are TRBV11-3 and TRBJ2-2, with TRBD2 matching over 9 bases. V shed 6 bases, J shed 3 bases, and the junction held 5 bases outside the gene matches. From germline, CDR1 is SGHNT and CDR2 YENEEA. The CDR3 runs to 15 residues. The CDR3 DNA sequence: TGTGCCAGCAGGACTAGCGGTCGTGACACCGGGGAGCTGTTTTTT. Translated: CASRTSGRDTGELFF.

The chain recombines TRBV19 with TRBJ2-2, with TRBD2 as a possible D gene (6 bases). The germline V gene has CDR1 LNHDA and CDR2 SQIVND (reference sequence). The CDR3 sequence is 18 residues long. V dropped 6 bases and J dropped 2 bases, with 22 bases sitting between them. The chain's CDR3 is CASRARRGLGLNTGELFF. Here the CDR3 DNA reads TGTGCCAGTAGGGCCCGTAGAGGGCTCGGACTAAACACCGGGGAGCTGTTTTTT.

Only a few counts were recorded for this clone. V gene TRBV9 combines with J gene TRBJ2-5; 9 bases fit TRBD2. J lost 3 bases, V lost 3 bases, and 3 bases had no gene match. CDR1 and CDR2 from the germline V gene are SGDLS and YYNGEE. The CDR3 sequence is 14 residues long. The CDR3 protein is CASSALAGKETQYF. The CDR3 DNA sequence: TGTGCCAGCAGCGCCCTAGCGGGGAAAGAGACCCAGTACTTC.

The CDR3 DNA reads as TGTGCCAGCAGTTTATCCTGGGAAGGTCAGCCCCAGCATTTT. It codes for CASSLSWEGQPQHF. The V and J genes are TRBV27 and TRBJ1-5, with D unclear. From germline, CDR1 is MNHEY and CDR2 SMNVEV (reference sequence). Trimming cost V 0 bases and J 6 bases, with 9 bases left between them. The CDR3 has 14 residues.

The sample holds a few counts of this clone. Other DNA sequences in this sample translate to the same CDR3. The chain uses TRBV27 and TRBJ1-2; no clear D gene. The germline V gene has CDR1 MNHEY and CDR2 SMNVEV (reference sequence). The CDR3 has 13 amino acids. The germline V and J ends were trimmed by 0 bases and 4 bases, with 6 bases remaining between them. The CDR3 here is CASSLSGSYGYTF. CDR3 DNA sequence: TGTGCCAGCAGTTTATCCGGCAGCTATGGCTACACCTTC.